The sequence of this TCR beta chain was determined in a study of T cells in Graves' hyperthyroidism and ophthalmopathy. The CDR3 extends over 15 amino acids. The V and J ends lost 5 bases and 8 bases, in that order; junction bases with no gene match: 12. Germline lookup yields CDR1 SGHTA and CDR2 FQGTGA. This clonotype was counted a few times. RNA transcripts provided the source from which TCR beta CDR3 regions were amplified. The HTBI set primed first-round TCR CDR3 RT-PCR. One entry per CDR3 protein, called by TCRdb with MiXCR from the multiplex PCR reads. This table has 300,000 to 400,000 distinct CDR3 sequences, roughly 18% appearing once.

The V and J genes are TRBV7-3 and TRBJ2-1, with 7 bases identical to TRBD1. The receptor was derived from a woman aged 45-60 years with Graves' hyperthyroidism. The specimen sequenced was blood. DNA of the CDR3: TGTGCCAGCAGCGTTGGGACAGCCCCCGGCGATGAGCAGTTCTTC. Protein product: CASSVGTAPGDEQFF.